Sequencing of this T cell receptor beta chain was carried out in a study of identical twins. The V and J ends lost 8 bases and 6 bases respectively, with 10 bases between them. The CDR3 consists of 12 residues. Per the germline V gene, CDR1 is MNHEY and CDR2 is SVGEGT. Each CDR3 protein is one row after TCRdb ran MiXCR on the 5' RACE reads. This table has about 720,000 distinct CDR3 sequences, 18% appearing once. This sample also belongs to another study, concerning T cells expressing NK-cell markers. This second report adds: Sequenced donors, eight in total, included seven who were HCMV-seropositive and one who was seronegative.

The receptor comes from a woman aged 18-29 years in good health. This chain joins TRBV6-2 or TRBV6-3 and TRBJ2-2; no definite D call. What was sequenced was PBMCs. CDR3 residues: CASCLDAGELFF. The CDR3 DNA sequence: TGTGCCAGCTGCCTAGACGCCGGGGAGCTGTTTTTT.